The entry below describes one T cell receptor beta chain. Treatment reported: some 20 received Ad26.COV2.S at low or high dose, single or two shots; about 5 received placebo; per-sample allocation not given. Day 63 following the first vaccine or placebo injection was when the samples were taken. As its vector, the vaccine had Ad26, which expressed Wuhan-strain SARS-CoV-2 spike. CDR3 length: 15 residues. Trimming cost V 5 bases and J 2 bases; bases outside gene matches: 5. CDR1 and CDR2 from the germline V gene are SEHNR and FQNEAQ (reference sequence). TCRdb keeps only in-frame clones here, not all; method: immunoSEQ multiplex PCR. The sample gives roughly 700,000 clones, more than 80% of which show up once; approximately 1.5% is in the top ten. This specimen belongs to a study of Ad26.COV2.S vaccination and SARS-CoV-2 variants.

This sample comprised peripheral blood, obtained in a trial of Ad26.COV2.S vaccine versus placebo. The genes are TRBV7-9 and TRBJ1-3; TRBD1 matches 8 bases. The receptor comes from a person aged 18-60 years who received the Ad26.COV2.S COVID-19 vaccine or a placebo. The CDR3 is CASSLDRGPGNTIYF. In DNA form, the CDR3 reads TGTGCCAGCAGCCTTGACAGGGGCCCTGGAAACACCATATATTTT.